This T cell receptor beta chain was captured in a study of Graves' ophthalmopathy and Graves' hyperthyroidism (dated by TCRdb to the late 2010s). Regarding the research as a whole: Peripheral blood was collected at initial diagnosis, before any treatment. TCR beta repertoire signatures were used to distinguish Graves' ophthalmopathy from Graves' hyperthyroidism and to predict progression to ophthalmopathy. In total, 135 blood samples were TCR-sequenced: approximately 42 ophthalmopathy, around 75 hyperthyroidism and about 17 hyperthyroidism-to-ophthalmopathy patients. To explore V-J signatures that separate ophthalmopathy from hyperthyroidism, a discovery set of about a hundred patients was enrolled, consisting of approximately 45 with ophthalmopathy and around 60 with stable hyperthyroidism. The independent validation cohort included about 19 hyperthyroidism patients plus 17 patients who later progressed from hyperthyroidism to ophthalmopathy. In about six hyperthyroidism patients, the T-cell repertoires found in thyroid tissue were compared with those found in blood. Following sample collection, hyperthyroidism patients were given methimazole at a starting dose of 30 mg daily, and ophthalmopathy patients were given high-dose intravenous methylprednisolone. Findings and caveats that apply to the study as a whole: In validation, the model predicted ophthalmopathy progression with nearly 71% sensitivity and around 72% specificity; roughly eleven predicted patients were CT-confirmed with GO in a median of 6.5 months. Ophthalmopathy was separated from stable hyperthyroidism by the 13-signature model with roughly 87% sensitivity and around 81% specificity in cross-validation and with 80%/75% in the test set. Sample size was not statistically predetermined, and group allocation was not concealed from the investigators. Most of the expanded thyroid clonotypes with a frequency above 0.001 were also detected in blood, and it was suggested that the thyroid immune response may be reflected by blood repertoires.

Taken from the germline V gene, the CDR1 and CDR2 loops are SQVTM and ANQGSEA. The CDR3 holds 13 amino acids from the cysteine to the phenylalanine. Only CDR3 DNA remains: 39 bases, in frame from the first base. Cut back by 8 bases and 3 bases, the V and J ends lie 17 bases apart. The ophthalmopathy patients had moderately to severely active disease, with a Clinical Activity Score of 3 or higher, a NOSPECS grade of 4 or higher, and a disease duration of less than 3 months. Patients with other autoimmune diseases, uncontrolled infections, pregnancy or lactation were excluded from the study. Clinical symptoms, serum thyroxine, TRAb, thyroid ultrasound and orbital computed tomography formed the basis of the diagnosis. Ficoll-Paque density gradient centrifugation was used to isolate PBMCs from under 11 ml of fresh peripheral blood. Total RNA was extracted with Trizol reagent and quality-checked on an Agilent 2100 Bioanalyzer.

For repertoire sequencing, TCR beta CDR3 regions were amplified from RNA transcripts. The first round was an RT-PCR using HTBI primers with the Qiagen OneStep RT-PCR kit, and this first round was followed by a second-round multiplex PCR, then size selection and purification. Libraries were sequenced on an Illumina HiSeq2000 using paired-end 100 bp reads. In the source study's methods: SOAPnuke was used to process the reads, throwing out any read that had adapters, had uncalled bases, had a mean Phred below 15, or lacked an exact constant-primer or identifier match. COPE v1.2.5 was used to merge the high-quality paired reads. Clonotypes were defined as unique nucleotide sequences and were aligned to IMGT TRB V, D and J references using MiTCR v1.1. The analysis was limited to V-J combinations with a frequency above 0.0001, which together covered 99% to 99.2% of repertoires. For each V-J combination, a TCR clonal expansion and chaos score was defined as the ratio of F50 clonal expansion to chaos observed in the TCRdist matrix. Welch's t-statistics and random forest were used to reduce the features to 10 to 15 V-J combinations, which were then used as input to a naive Bayes classifier. The similarity between thyroid and blood repertoires was quantified using the Morisita-Horn index. TCRdb cleaned the public reads at Q25 with fastp, built clones with MiXCR and kept in-frame beta chains. Each record represents a unique CDR3 protein, reported with the most common genes and DNA among its rows. The V and J calls shown here were made by TCRdb, not taken from the authors' results. Here the sample has around 600,000 distinct CDR3 sequences; roughly 41% occur a single time. More than 2.5% of the sample goes to the ten largest clones.

Concerning this clonotype itself: What antigen it recognizes has not been identified. Base qualities are not recorded, but no much larger clone differs from it by a single base.

This receptor chain uses TRBV29-1 and TRBJ2-7; D gene: possibly TRBD1, on 6 matching bases. Sequenced material: peripheral blood. This receptor was obtained from an adult man with Graves' ophthalmopathy. Here the CDR3 is given as CSLHQGSYYEQYF. The nucleotide sequence reads TGCAGCTTGCACCAGGGGAGCTACTACGAGCAGTACTTC.